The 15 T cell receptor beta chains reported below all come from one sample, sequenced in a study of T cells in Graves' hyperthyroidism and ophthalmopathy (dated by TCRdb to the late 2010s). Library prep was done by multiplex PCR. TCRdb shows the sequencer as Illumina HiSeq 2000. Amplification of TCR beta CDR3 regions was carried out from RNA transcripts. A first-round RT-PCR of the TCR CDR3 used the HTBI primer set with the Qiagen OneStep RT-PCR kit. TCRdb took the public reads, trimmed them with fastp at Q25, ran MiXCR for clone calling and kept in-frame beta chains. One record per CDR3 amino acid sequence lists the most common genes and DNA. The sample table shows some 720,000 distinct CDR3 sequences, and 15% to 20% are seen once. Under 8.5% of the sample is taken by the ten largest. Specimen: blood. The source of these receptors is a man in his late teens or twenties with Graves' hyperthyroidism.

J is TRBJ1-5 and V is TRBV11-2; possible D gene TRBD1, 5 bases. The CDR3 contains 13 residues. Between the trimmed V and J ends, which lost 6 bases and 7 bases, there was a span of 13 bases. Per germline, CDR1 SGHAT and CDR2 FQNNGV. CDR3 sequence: CASSVQVDQPQHF. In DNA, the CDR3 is TGTGCCAGCAGTGTACAGGTAGACCAGCCCCAGCATTTT.

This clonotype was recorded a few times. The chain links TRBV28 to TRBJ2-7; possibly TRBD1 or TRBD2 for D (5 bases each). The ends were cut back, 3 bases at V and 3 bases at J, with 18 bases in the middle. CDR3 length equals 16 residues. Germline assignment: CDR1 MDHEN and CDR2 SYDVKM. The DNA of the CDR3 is TGTGCCAGCAGTTTTTCGATTGGGACCAGCGACTACGAGCAGTACTTC. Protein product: CASSFSIGTSDYEQYF. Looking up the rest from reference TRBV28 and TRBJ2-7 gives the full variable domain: DVKVTQSSRYLVKRTGEKVFLECVQDMDHENMFWYRQDPGLGLRLIYFSYDVKMKEKGDIPEGYSVSREKKERFSLILESASTNQTSMYLCASSFSIGTSDYEQYFGPGTRLTVT.

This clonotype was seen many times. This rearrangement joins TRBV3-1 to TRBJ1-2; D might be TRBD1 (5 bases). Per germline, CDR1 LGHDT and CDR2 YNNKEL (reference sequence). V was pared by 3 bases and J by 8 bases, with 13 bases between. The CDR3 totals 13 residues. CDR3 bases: TGTGCCAGCAGCCAGCAAGGGGAGGGGGGCTACACCTTC. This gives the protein CASSQQGEGGYTF.

CDR3 amino acids: CASSLESAETQYF. CDR3 nucleotides: TGTGCCAGCAGTTTAGAGTCGGCCGAGACCCAGTACTTC. The chain employs TRBV12-3 or TRBV12-4 and TRBJ2-5; D remains unclear. V lost 1 base, J lost 5 bases, and 8 bases lay in between. This CDR3 has 13 amino acids.

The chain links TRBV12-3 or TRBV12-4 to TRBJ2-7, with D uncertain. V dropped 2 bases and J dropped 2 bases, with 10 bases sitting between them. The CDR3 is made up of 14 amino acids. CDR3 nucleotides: TGTGCCAGCAGTTTACGAGAACCTCCCTACGAGCAGTACTTC. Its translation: CASSLREPPYEQYF.

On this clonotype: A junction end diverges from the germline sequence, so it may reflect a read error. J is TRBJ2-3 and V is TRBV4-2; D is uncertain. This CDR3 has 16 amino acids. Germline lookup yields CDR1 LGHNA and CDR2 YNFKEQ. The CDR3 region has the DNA TGCGCCAGCAGCCAAGACTCGGATTCTAGCACAGATACGCAGTATTTT. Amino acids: CASSQDSDSSTDTQYF.

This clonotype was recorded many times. CDR3 sequence reads: CASSSRDRGDEQYF. In DNA, the CDR3 is TGTGCCAGCAGCTCCCGGGACAGGGGGGACGAGCAGTACTTC. The rearrangement links TRBV11-2 to TRBJ2-7, with TRBD1 matching over 11 bases. V gave up 4 bases and J gave up 5 bases; unmatched junction bases: 4. The CDR3 is 14 amino acids. CDR1 and CDR2 from the germline V gene are SGHAT and FQNNGV.

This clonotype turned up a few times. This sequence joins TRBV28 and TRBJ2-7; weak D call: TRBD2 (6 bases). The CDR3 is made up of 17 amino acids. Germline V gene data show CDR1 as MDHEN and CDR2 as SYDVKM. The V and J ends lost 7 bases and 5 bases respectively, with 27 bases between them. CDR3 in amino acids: CASTFRVSGPPWNEQYF. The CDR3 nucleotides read TGTGCCAGCACATTCAGAGTTAGCGGTCCCCCCTGGAACGAGCAGTACTTC.

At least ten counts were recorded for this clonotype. The CDR3 coding sequence is TGTGCCACCAGCAGGGTTCGGGAGGGGTCGGGCAATCAGCCCCAGCATTTT. This encodes CATSRVREGSGNQPQHF. J is TRBJ1-5 and V is TRBV15, with a possible D match to TRBD1 (5 bases). Germline-derived CDR1 and CDR2 are LNHNV and YYDKDF (reference sequence). V was clipped by 3 bases and J by 2 bases, with 17 bases between them. The CDR3 sequence is 17 residues long.

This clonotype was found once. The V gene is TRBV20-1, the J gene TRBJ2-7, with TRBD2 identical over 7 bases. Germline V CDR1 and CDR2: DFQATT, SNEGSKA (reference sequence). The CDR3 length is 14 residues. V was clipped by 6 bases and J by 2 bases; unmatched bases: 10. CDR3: CSASLDGGAYEQYF. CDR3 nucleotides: TGCAGTGCCAGTCTAGATGGGGGGGCCTACGAGCAGTACTTC.

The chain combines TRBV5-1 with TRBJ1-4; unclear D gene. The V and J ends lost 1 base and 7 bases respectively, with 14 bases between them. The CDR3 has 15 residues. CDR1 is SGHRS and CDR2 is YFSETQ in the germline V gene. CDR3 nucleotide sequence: TGCGCCAGCAGCTTGAAGCCTGCCAGAGGTGAAAAACTGTTTTTT. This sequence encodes CASSLKPARGEKLFF. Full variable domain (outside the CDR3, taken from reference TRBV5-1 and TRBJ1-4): KAGVTQTPRYLIKTRGQQVTLSCSPISGHRSVSWYQQTPGQGLQFLFEYFSETQRNKGNFPGRFSGRQFSNSRSEMNVSTLELGDSALYLCASSLKPARGEKLFFGSGTQLSVL.

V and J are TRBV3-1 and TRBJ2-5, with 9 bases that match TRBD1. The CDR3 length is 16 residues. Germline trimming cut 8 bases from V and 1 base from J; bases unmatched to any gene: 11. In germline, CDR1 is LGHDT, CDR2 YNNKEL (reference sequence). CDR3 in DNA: TGTGCCAGCGGGGGGGTAACAGGGGGCCCCCAAGAGACCCAGTACTTC. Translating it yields CASGGVTGGPQETQYF.

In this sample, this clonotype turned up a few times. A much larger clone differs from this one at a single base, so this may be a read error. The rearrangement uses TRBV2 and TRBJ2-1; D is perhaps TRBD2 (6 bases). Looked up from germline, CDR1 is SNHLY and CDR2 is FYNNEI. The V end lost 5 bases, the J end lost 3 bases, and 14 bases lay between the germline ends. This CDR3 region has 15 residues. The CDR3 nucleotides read TGTGCCAGCAGTATGAGCCCGGGGGTCTACAATGAGCAGTTCTTC. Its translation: CASSMSPGVYNEQFF.

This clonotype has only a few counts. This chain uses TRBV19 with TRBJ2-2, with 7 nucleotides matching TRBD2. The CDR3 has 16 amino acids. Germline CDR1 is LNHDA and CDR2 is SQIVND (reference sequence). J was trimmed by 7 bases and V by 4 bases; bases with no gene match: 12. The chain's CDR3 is CASSRVYGLVSGELFF. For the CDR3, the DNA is TGTGCCAGTAGTAGGGTATATGGACTAGTTAGCGGGGAGCTGTTTTTT.

CDR3 amino acids: CASSIDGEQFF. The CDR3 DNA follows: TGTGCCAGTAGTATAGATGGAGAGCAGTTCTTC. This chain uses TRBV19 with TRBJ2-1; D is unclear. The germline CDR1 and CDR2 sequences are LNHDA and SQIVND (reference sequence). With 0 bases removed from V and 10 bases from J, the gap between germline ends came to 4 bases. CDR3 length equals 11 residues.